This T cell receptor (beta chain) is from a study of blood T cell repertoires in COVID-19. Study information: The United States, Italy and Spain supplied acute and convalescent COVID-19 samples. T cells, B-cell-depleted T cells, or PBMCs provided the cDNA or gDNA that served as material.

Authors' analysis steps: Quantification of nucleated cells was approximated via reference gene primer amplification. Sequenced by immunoSEQ multiplex PCR; TCRdb stores in-frame clones only, minus some. D and trimming were read from the DNA, whereas the V and J calls and clone size are those reported in that table. The repertoire holds under 550,000 clones, with approximately 90% as singletons. Per germline, CDR1 SGDLS and CDR2 YYNGEE. The CDR3 runs 15 residues. V lost 0 bases, J lost 9 bases, and 6 bases stayed unmatched. This receptor was obtained from a young man with COVID-19, enrolled during active disease. This chain uses TRBV9 with TRBJ2-1; 10 nucleotides match TRBD2. The sample comprised peripheral blood. CDR3 amino acids: CASSVAAGGLPEQFF. DNA of the CDR3: TGTGCCAGCAGCGTAGCAGCGGGGGGGCTACCTGAGCAGTTCTTC.